A single sample gave rise to the 6 T cell receptor beta chains below, sequenced in a study of blood T cell repertoires in COVID-19. Assay: immunoSEQ multiplex PCR; the TCRdb copy retains only in-frame clones and omits some. The sample includes some 75,000 clones, around nine tenths of them seen just once. Input material: peripheral blood. These receptors came from a man of 80 years or more with COVID-19, enrolled during active disease.

The chain links TRBV5-4 to TRBJ2-5; TRBD1 matches at 12 bases. Germline V CDR1 and CDR2: SGHNT, YYREEE (reference sequence). The CDR3 runs to 16 residues. The V and J ends lost 4 bases and 5 bases, in that order; junction bases with no gene match: 9. The CDR3 reads CASSPGGTGGSETQYF. DNA of the CDR3: TGTGCCAGCAGCCCCGGGGGGACAGGGGGCTCCGAGACCCAGTACTTC.

The chain has TRBV3-1 (or the pseudogene TRBV3-2) and TRBJ2-2; 7 bases map to TRBD1. Germline trimming cut 3 bases from V and 2 bases from J; bases unmatched to any gene: 6. Germline V gives CDR1 LGHDT, CDR2 YNNKEL (reference sequence). The length of the CDR3 is 16 residues. The CDR3 loop reads CASSHLRDSNTGELFF. In nucleotides, the CDR3 is TGTGCCAGCAGCCATCTCCGGGACAGCAACACCGGGGAGCTGTTTTTT.

The rearrangement uses TRBV6-5 and TRBJ2-7; 8 bases map to TRBD2. The CDR3 totals 14 residues. The trim removed 8 bases at V and 2 bases at J, leaving 8 bases unmatched. The germline gives CDR1 MNHEY, CDR2 SVGAGI. CDR3 loop: CASHTRGGAYEQYF. The CDR3 nucleotides read TGTGCCAGCCATACCCGGGGGGGCGCCTACGAGCAGTACTTC.

V gene TRBV2 combines with J gene TRBJ1-2, with 9 bases fitting TRBD1. The germline V gene encodes CDR1 SNHLY and CDR2 FYNNEI. The CDR3 consists of 14 residues. Germline trimming cut 1 base from V and 5 bases from J; bases unmatched to any gene: 2. As DNA, the CDR3 is TGTGCCAGCAGTGAAGACAGGGGGCCTTATGGCTACACCTTC. Translated: CASSEDRGPYGYTF.

This clone was recorded once. V is TRBV25-1 and J is TRBJ2-2; a weak D match, TRBD2 (6 bases). The V gene lost 4 bases and the J gene lost 1 base, with 10 bases spanning the gap. The CDR3 runs 15 residues. Germline-derived CDR1 and CDR2 are MGHDK and SYGVNS. The chain's CDR3 is CASSGGLLNTGELFF. The CDR3 DNA reads as TGTGCCAGCAGTGGGGGACTCTTGAACACCGGGGAGCTGTTTTTT.

The chain couples TRBV18 to TRBJ1-1, with 10 bases aligning to TRBD1. The CDR3 sequence is 15 residues long. CDR1 is KGHSH and CDR2 is LQKENI in the germline V gene. The trim removed 6 bases at V and 3 bases at J, leaving 7 bases unmatched. CDR3 loop: CASSLRTGGHTEAFF. CDR3 DNA: TGTGCCAGCTCTCTTAGGACAGGGGGGCACACTGAAGCTTTCTTT.